The rows below give T cell receptor beta chains drawn from one sample of a study of neurological immune-mediated disorders. TCRdb re-analysed the 5' RACE reads in MiXCR, keeping a single row per CDR3 protein. This sample has tens of thousands of distinct CDR3 sequences, with roughly 3.2% found just once. The specimen sequenced was PBMCs. The source is a woman in her fifties or sixties with multiple sclerosis. Each CDR3 is given with its conserved first and last residue. A D gene is named only where the DNA matches it firmly. A clone size is listed for some rows: how often the clone was seen (once, few, many), or a class if it is expanded.

v_gene,j_gene,abundance,d_gene,CDR3aa,CDR3nt
TRBV20-1,TRBJ1-2,many,.,CSATAGVYYGYTF,TGCAGTGCTACGGCAGGGGTGTACTATGGCTACACCTTC
TRBV12-3/TRBV12-4,TRBJ1-1,many,TRBD1,CASRKTGAFNTEAFF,TGTGCCAGCAGGAAGACAGGGGCCTTTAACACTGAAGCTTTCTTT
TRBV2,TRBJ2-7,few,TRBD2,CASYPRTSGYEQYF,TGTGCCAGCTACCCCCGGACTAGCGGCTACGAGCAGTACTTC
TRBV20-1,TRBJ1-5,many,.,CSARPTGALSQPQHF,TGCAGTGCTAGACCGACCGGAGCCCTAAGTCAGCCCCAGCATTTT
TRBV5-1,TRBJ2-2,many,TRBD1,CASSGQGNTGELFF,TGCGCCAGTAGCGGACAGGGAAACACCGGGGAGCTGTTTTTT
TRBV6-2/TRBV6-3,TRBJ1-5,many,TRBD1,CASSYSGTGYQPQHF,TGTGCCAGCAGTTACTCCGGGACAGGGTATCAGCCCCAGCATTTT
TRBV7-2,TRBJ2-5,many,TRBD2,CASSAQASGGGETQYF,TGTGCCAGCAGCGCGCAGGCTAGCGGGGGGGGAGAGACCCAGTACTTC
TRBV27,TRBJ2-3,many,.,CASRRSVADTQYF,TGTGCCAGCAGACGTTCCGTTGCAGATACGCAGTATTTT
TRBV7-9,TRBJ1-1,few,.,CASSLEGLSTEAFF,TGTGCCAGCAGCTTAGAGGGGTTGAGCACTGAAGCTTTCTTT
TRBV2,TRBJ1-2,.,.,CASYPFPRGGYGYTF,TGTGCCAGCTACCCCTTTCCCAGGGGCGGCTATGGCTACACCTTC
TRBV18,TRBJ1-2,few,.,CASSPLHGAEDGYTF,TGTGCCAGCTCACCGTTGCACGGGGCAGAGGATGGCTACACCTTC
TRBV5-1,TRBJ1-1,many,TRBD1,CASSRASGTVSPEAFF,TGCGCCAGCAGCCGCGCGTCTGGGACAGTCTCGCCTGAAGCTTTCTTT
TRBV5-1,TRBJ2-1,many,.,CASSLARGVEQFF,TGCGCCAGCAGCTTGGCCCGGGGCGTAGAGCAGTTCTTC
TRBV25-1,TRBJ2-6,many,.,CASRALGANVLTF,TGTGCCAGCAGGGCGCTAGGGGCCAACGTCCTGACTTTC
TRBV20-1,TRBJ1-5,many,.,CSARGEQKNQPQHF,TGCAGTGCTAGGGGGGAGCAGAAAAATCAGCCCCAGCATTTT
TRBV7-2,TRBJ1-2,many,TRBD1,CASSQTGYYGYTF,TGTGCCAGCAGCCAGACAGGGTACTATGGCTACACCTTC
TRBV10-2,TRBJ2-1,many,.,CASSGPKNEQFF,TGCGCCAGTTCCGGTCCCAAGAATGAGCAGTTCTTC
TRBV6-5,TRBJ1-1,many,.,CASSRPGTTTEAFF,TGTGCCAGCAGCCGCCCAGGGACGACCACTGAAGCTTTCTTT
TRBV12-3/TRBV12-4,TRBJ1-4,many,.,CASSPTGSGEKLFF,TGTGCCAGCAGCCCAACAGGGTCGGGTGAAAAACTGTTTTTT
TRBV20-1,TRBJ1-5,many,TRBD1,CSASQGGGNQPQHF,TGCAGTGCTAGCCAGGGGGGAGGGAATCAGCCCCAGCATTTT
TRBV5-1,TRBJ1-1,many,TRBD1,CASRQGAFMNTEAFF,TGCGCCAGCAGACAGGGGGCTTTTATGAACACTGAAGCTTTCTTT
TRBV20-1,TRBJ2-4,many,.,CSARENEPTRIEAKNIQYF,TGCAGTGCTAGAGAAAACGAACCAACTAGAATCGAGGCCAAAAACATTCAGTACTTC
TRBV4-2,TRBJ1-1,many,.,CASSQGSIFF,TGTGCCAGCAGCCAAGGGAGCATATTCTTT
TRBV6-2/TRBV6-3,TRBJ2-2,few,.,CASSRTPDSTGELFF,TGTGCCAGCAGTCGAACCCCGGACAGTACCGGGGAGCTGTTTTTT
TRBV4-1,TRBJ2-2,many,TRBD2,CASSQSNPIAGPNAGELFF,TGCGCCAGCAGCCAATCTAACCCTATAGCGGGGCCCAACGCCGGGGAGCTGTTTTTT
TRBV18,TRBJ2-1,few,.,CASSPWTVYNEQFF,TGTGCCAGCTCACCGTGGACAGTTTACAATGAGCAGTTCTTC
TRBV4-3,TRBJ1-1,few,TRBD1,CASSQWDRNTEAFF,TGCGCCAGCAGCCAGTGGGACAGAAACACTGAAGCTTTCTTT
TRBV7-2,TRBJ2-2,many,.,CASSFVGGGELFF,TGTGCCAGCAGCTTTGTGGGGGGCGGGGAGCTGTTTTTT
TRBV5-1,TRBJ2-3,.,TRBD1,CASSPPTGLADTQYF,TGCGCCAGCAGCCCACCGACAGGGCTAGCAGATACGCAGTATTTT
TRBV12-3/TRBV12-4,TRBJ2-5,many,.,CASRETGGPETQYF,TGTGCCAGCAGGGAGACCGGGGGGCCGGAGACCCAGTACTTC
TRBV7-2,TRBJ2-3,many,.,CASSPRGHSTDTQYF,TGTGCCAGCAGCCCCCGGGGCCATAGCACAGATACGCAGTATTTT
TRBV6-6,TRBJ2-1,many,TRBD2,CASSSASGGEDEQFF,TGTGCCAGCAGTTCGGCTAGCGGGGGGGAGGATGAGCAGTTCTTC
TRBV6-6,TRBJ2-7,many,TRBD1,CASSHGTGPLVPYEQYF,TGTGCCAGCAGTCACGGGACAGGCCCACTCGTTCCCTACGAGCAGTACTTC
TRBV4-1,TRBJ2-5,many,.,CASSPPTGTQETQYF,TGCGCCAGCAGCCCACCGACAGGAACCCAAGAGACCCAGTACTTC
TRBV3-1,TRBJ2-5,many,.,CASSPGARETQYF,TGTGCCAGCAGCCCAGGGGCCAGGGAGACCCAGTACTTC
TRBV4-3,TRBJ2-7,many,.,CASSQDSGGTYEQYF,TGCGCCAGCAGCCAAGATTCAGGGGGGACATACGAGCAGTACTTC
TRBV5-1,TRBJ2-7,many,TRBD1,CASSLESAGTGEYEQYF,TGCGCCAGCAGCTTGGAGTCGGCCGGGACAGGGGAGTACGAGCAGTACTTC
TRBV5-6,TRBJ2-4,many,TRBD2,CASSLAGGAILAKNIQYF,TGTGCCAGCAGCTTGGCCGGGGGGGCAATCCTAGCCAAAAACATTCAGTACTTC
TRBV6-2/TRBV6-3,TRBJ2-1,few,.,CASSYTGNEQFF,TGTGCCAGCAGTTACACAGGCAATGAGCAGTTCTTC
TRBV5-1,TRBJ1-2,many,.,CASSASPGVDGYTF,TGCGCCAGCAGCGCAAGCCCAGGGGTTGATGGCTACACCTTC
TRBV5-1,TRBJ2-1,many,TRBD1,CASSRRGYEQFF,TGCGCCAGCAGCCGCAGGGGGTATGAGCAGTTCTTC